Described below is a single T cell receptor beta chain sequence and its context. The CDR3 extends over 16 amino acids. Germline assignment: CDR1 SGHTA and CDR2 FQGNSA. Trimming took 4 bases from V and 5 from J; bases not matched to a gene: 12. The data belong to a study of blood T cell repertoires in COVID-19. Study-level information: From the United States, Italy and Spain came samples of acute and convalescent COVID-19. PBMCs, B-cell-depleted T cells, or T cells were the source of the cDNA or gDNA that made up the material.

TCRdb's copy holds only in-frame clones and misses some; the assay was immunoSEQ multiplex PCR. The sample lists roughly 150,000 clones; approximately 81% were seen once. Which cohort a participant joined came from the clinical history participants gave. The chain has TRBV7-2 and TRBJ2-7, with 9 bases fitting TRBD1. The receptor's source is a man in his 60s who had recovered from COVID-19. Sequences were obtained from PBMCs or T cells enriched from blood (not recorded which). CDR3 DNA sequence: TGTGCCAGCAGCTCCCTTACAGGGGGCGCTTTCCACGAGCAGTACTTC. Amino acids: CASSSLTGGAFHEQYF.